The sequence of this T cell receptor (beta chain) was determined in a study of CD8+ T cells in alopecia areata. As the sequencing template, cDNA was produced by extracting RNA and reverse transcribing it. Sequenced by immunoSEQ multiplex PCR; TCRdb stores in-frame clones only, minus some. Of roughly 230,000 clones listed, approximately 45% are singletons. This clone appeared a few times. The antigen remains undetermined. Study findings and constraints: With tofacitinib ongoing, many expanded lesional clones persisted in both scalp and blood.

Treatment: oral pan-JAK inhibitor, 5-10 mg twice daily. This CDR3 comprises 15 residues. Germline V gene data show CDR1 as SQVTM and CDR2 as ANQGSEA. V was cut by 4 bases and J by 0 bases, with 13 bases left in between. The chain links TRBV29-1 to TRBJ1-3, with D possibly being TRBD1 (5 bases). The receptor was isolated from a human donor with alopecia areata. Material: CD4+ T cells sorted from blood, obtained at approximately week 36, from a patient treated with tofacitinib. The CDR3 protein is CSVAGRLSSGNTIYF. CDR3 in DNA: TGCAGCGTTGCGGGACGGTTAAGCTCTGGAAACACCATATATTTT.